This TCR beta chain was recorded in a study of blood T cell repertoires in COVID-19. Study summary: COVID-19 samples from acute and convalescent phases originated in the United States, Italy and Spain. PBMCs, B-cell-depleted T cells, or T cells were the source of the cDNA or gDNA that made up the material.

The germline V and J ends were trimmed by 7 bases and 7 bases, with 17 bases remaining between them. The germline CDR1 and CDR2 sequences are MNHEY and SMNVEV (reference sequence). The CDR3 spans 13 residues. In the study's own analysis: From reference gene primer amplification, estimates of nucleated cell counts were derived. Here immunoSEQ multiplex PCR was the method, and the copy in TCRdb shows in-frame clones only, minus some. V and J calls and clone size are those listed in that table; D and trimming were worked out from the DNA. The data show more than 25,000 clones, around 84% seen once. The specimen was peripheral blood. This receptor was obtained from a human donor in a cohort sampled during active COVID-19. The V and J genes are TRBV27 and TRBJ2-7; D may be TRBD2 (7 bases). DNA of the CDR3: TGTGCCAGCACCCGGGGGCCCGGGAGGGAGCAGTACTTC. Translation: CASTRGPGREQYF.